The clone carrying this TCR beta chain was found a few times. No antigen is known for it. Read coverage stops 3 residues before the CDR3 terminus; the germline J gene supplies the remainder. This sample is drawn from a study of T cell clonality in common variable immunodeficiency. The germline V gene encodes CDR1 SGHTA and CDR2 FQGNSA. CDR3 length equals 14 residues. V shed 6 bases and J 9 bases; nucleotides not matched to a gene: 6. Data came from immunoSEQ multiplex PCR; TCRdb stores just in-frame clones and leaves some out. There are 17,000 or so clones in the sample, none observed a single time. Patients had low serum IgG, IgA and/or IgM and specific antibody deficiency. Findings of the study overall: Fewer deletions and N-nucleotide insertions were reportedly seen in common variable immunodeficiency TCR beta sequences.

The V gene is TRBV7-2, the J gene TRBJ2-1; 12 nucleotides align to TRBD2. The sequence was obtained from a human donor with common variable immunodeficiency. The material sequenced was peripheral blood mononuclear cells. The sequenced CDR3 bases are TGTGCCAGCAGGATAATGACTAGCGGGAGTGAG. It specifies CASRIMTSGSE. The CDR3 reads in full as CASRIMTSGSEQFF.